This T cell receptor beta chain was profiled in a study of T cell repertoires in cytomegalovirus infection. Study details: Recently identified HLA-C-restricted CMV epitopes were used, and well-studied HLA-B-restricted CMV epitopes were used as well. Public TCR beta signature analysis indicated the presence of both CMV infection and matching HLA type. Study observations and caveats: Of the TCR beta families, the public ones yielded a cumulative frequency that identified carriers of CMV plus the relevant HLA. HLA-C-restricted CMV-specific TCR beta clonotypes prevailed in the ex vivo response.

A single record per CDR3 protein comes from TCRdb applying MiXCR to the reads. The sample includes approximately 990,000 distinct CDR3 sequences, around 29% seen only once; the top ten take roughly 13%. Only one count was recorded for this clonotype. Its antigen is unidentified. Sequenced here: cultured CD8+ T cells from PBMCs, sampled from culture after CMV antigen stimulation. The sequence derives from a human donor in good health (CMV status not recorded). Some clones in this sample may be carry-over from other donors' samples.

The CDR3 bases are TGTGCCAGCACTTTAAACAGGGACTTTATAGGAAACACCATATATTTT. This codes for CASTLNRDFIGNTIYF. V usage is TRBV6-5 and J usage is TRBJ1-3; tentatively, D is TRBD1 (6 bases). The CDR3 sequence is 16 residues long. V was clipped by 7 bases and J by 4 bases, with 20 bases between them. CDR1 and CDR2 from the germline V gene are MNHEY and SVGAGI.